The 30 T cell receptor beta chains listed next were all sequenced from one sample in a study of CD8 T cells in ankylosing spondylitis. Study results and limitations: The study identified a TCR beta motif of 7 or 8 highly homologous variants that appeared characteristic of ankylosing spondylitis blood.

These receptors have no known antigen. TCRdb used MiXCR to reprocess the 5' RACE reads, holding one entry per CDR3 protein. The sample has under 850,000 distinct CDR3 sequences; roughly 19% are singletons. Sequencing was done on a sample of blood, either unsorted or a sorted T cell fraction (not recorded which). The receptors originated from a male donor with ankylosing spondylitis.

This chain links TRBV7-9 with TRBJ2-4, with D perhaps TRBD1 (5 bases). CDR3 length: 13 residues. V was cut by 2 bases and J by 7 bases, with 9 bases left in between. The V gene's germline CDR1 is SEHNR and CDR2 FQNEAQ (reference sequence). The chain's CDR3 is CASSLSGLNIQYF. The CDR3 DNA sequence: TGTGCCAGCAGCTTATCAGGGTTGAACATTCAGTACTTC.

This chain connects TRBV12-3 or TRBV12-4 to TRBJ1-1; D gene uncertain. The CDR3 is 13 amino acids. The germline V and J ends were trimmed by 5 bases and 5 bases, with 12 bases remaining between them. CDR3 sequence (DNA): TGTGCCAGCAGTCTCAATATCCGGACTGAAGCTTTCTTT. It specifies CASSLNIRTEAFF.

This clonotype was recorded a few times. The rearrangement links TRBV6-1 to TRBJ2-7; the match to TRBD2 covers 9 bases. The CDR3 extends over 16 amino acids. CDR1 is MNHNS and CDR2 is SASEGT in the germline V gene. The trim removed 6 bases at V and 5 bases at J, leaving 14 bases unmatched. CDR3 amino acids: CASSPGYGGRGHEQYF. The DNA for the CDR3 is TGTGCCAGCAGCCCTGGGTACGGCGGGAGGGGCCACGAGCAGTACTTC.

In its sample, this clonotype was seen a few times. The rearrangement joins TRBV27 to TRBJ2-7; D perhaps matches TRBD2 (5 bases). The CDR3 consists of 15 residues. The V and J ends lost 2 bases and 2 bases respectively, with 13 bases between them. Germline V lookup: CDR1 MNHEY, CDR2 SMNVEV (reference sequence). The DNA for the CDR3 is TGTGCCAGCAGTTTAAAGGTCGGGGTGACCTACGAGCAGTACTTC. Translation gives CASSLKVGVTYEQYF.

This clonotype was counted a few times. The CDR3 DNA sequence: TGTGCCAGCACCCCGTACCACTGGAATGAGCAGTTCTTC. It translates to CASTPYHWNEQFF. The genes are TRBV12-3 or TRBV12-4 and TRBJ2-1; D is undetermined. This CDR3 is 13 amino acids long. With 7 bases removed from V and 7 bases from J, the gap between germline ends came to 14 bases.

The chain employs TRBV11-2 and TRBJ1-5; D remains unclear. The CDR3 runs 12 residues. Germline loops: CDR1 SGHAT, CDR2 FQNNGV. V dropped 0 bases and J dropped 9 bases, with 6 bases sitting between them. CDR3 in amino acids: CASSLDTGPQHF. CDR3 bases: TGTGCCAGCAGCTTAGATACCGGGCCCCAGCATTTT.

This chain uses TRBV20-1 with TRBJ2-1; 9 bases fit TRBD1. Germline loops: CDR1 DFQATT, CDR2 SNEGSKA (reference sequence). With 6 bases clipped from V and 0 bases from J, the junction kept 9 bases outside the gene matches. CDR3 size: 16 residues. The CDR3 region has the DNA TGCAGTGCGAATAACAGGGGGCGAAGCTCCTACAATGAGCAGTTCTTC. Encoded protein: CSANNRGRSSYNEQFF.

This clonotype was found a few times. The CDR3 DNA is TGTGCCAGCAGCTCAACGGGGGGGATCAAGGGCTACACCTTC. This translates into CASSSTGGIKGYTF. The chain links TRBV9 to TRBJ1-2; D might be TRBD1 (5 bases). Per the germline V gene, CDR1 is SGDLS and CDR2 is YYNGEE. The CDR3 loop spans 14 amino acids. V lost 4 bases and J lost 8, with 18 bases in between.

This clonotype came up a few times. V gene TRBV6-2 or TRBV6-3 combines with J gene TRBJ2-1; no firm D call. The CDR3 contains 19 residues. CDR1 MNHEY and CDR2 SVGEGT come from the germline V gene. Trimming removed 2 bases from V and 0 bases from J, with 20 bases in between. DNA for the CDR3: TGTGCCAGCAGTTACGTTGAGTCCACCCTTTCTTACTCCTACAATGAGCAGTTCTTC. As protein: CASSYVESTLSYSYNEQFF.

The J gene is TRBJ2-1, the V gene TRBV5-1; TRBD1 matches at 7 bases. V gave up 1 base and J gave up 4 bases; unmatched junction bases: 8. This CDR3 contains 16 residues. From germline, CDR1 is SGHRS and CDR2 YFSETQ. The DNA of the CDR3 is TGCGCCAGCAGCTTGTTGACAGGGTACTCTTACAATGAGCAGTTCTTC. It is translated as CASSLLTGYSYNEQFF.

The chain recombines TRBV28 with TRBJ2-7; TRBD1 matches at 9 bases. Germline CDR1 reads MDHEN; CDR2 reads SYDVKM. Trimming cost V 1 base and J 2 bases; bases outside gene matches: 3. The CDR3 is made up of 15 amino acids. CDR3 sequence reads: CASSLSTGGTYEQYF. The DNA for the CDR3 is TGTGCCAGCAGTTTATCGACAGGGGGGACCTACGAGCAGTACTTC.

The chain uses TRBV3-1 and TRBJ1-1; D remains ambiguous. Deletions cut 4 bases from V and 0 bases from J, with 12 bases between. In germline, CDR1 is LGHDT, CDR2 YNNKEL (reference sequence). This CDR3 region has 15 residues. CDR3 protein: CASSRGPTVNTEAFF. In nucleotides, the CDR3 is TGTGCCAGCAGCCGAGGACCGACGGTGAACACTGAAGCTTTCTTT.

This clonotype was counted a few times. The CDR3 coding sequence is TGTGCCAGCAGAGAACCCGCGGGGAAGAGAGATACGCAGTATTTT. It yields the protein CASREPAGKRDTQYF. The chain recombines TRBV7-2 with TRBJ2-3, with a tentative D call TRBD2 (6 bases). The CDR3 is 15 amino acids. V gave up 6 bases and J gave up 5 bases, with 18 bases separating them. The germline V gene has CDR1 SGHTA and CDR2 FQGNSA.

This clonotype was recorded a few times. The chain couples TRBV10-3 to TRBJ1-3; no clear D. The CDR3 is 13 amino acids. The ends were cut back, 11 bases at V and 0 bases at J, with 11 bases in the middle. Germline values: CDR1 ENHRY, CDR2 SYGVKD. DNA of the CDR3: TGTGCCGCTTCCTCCGACTCTGGAAACACCATATATTTT. Encoded protein: CAASSDSGNTIYF.

This clonotype was found many times. The chain carries TRBV5-1 and TRBJ1-1; TRBD1 aligns across 8 bases. The CDR3 has 15 amino acids. V was clipped by 4 bases and J by 4 bases; unmatched bases: 9. The V gene's germline CDR1 is SGHRS and CDR2 YFSETQ. CDR3 in DNA: TGCGCCAGCAGCCCTACACTCACAGGGGGCACTGAAGCTTTCTTT. Protein: CASSPTLTGGTEAFF.

The sample holds one count of this clonotype. The genes are TRBV29-1 and TRBJ2-5, with D uncertain. The germline V gene encodes CDR1 SQVTM and CDR2 ANQGSEA. The CDR3 is made up of 10 amino acids. CDR3 bases: TGCAGGCAGGACCAAGAGACCCAGTACTTC. Translating it yields CRQDQETQYF.

This clonotype was seen repeatedly, ten times or more. J is TRBJ2-1 and V is TRBV27; TRBD2 agrees at 8 bases. Per germline, CDR1 MNHEY and CDR2 SMNVEV (reference sequence). Germline trimming cut 4 bases from V and 8 bases from J; bases unmatched to any gene: 13. The CDR3 is made up of 16 amino acids. Written as DNA, the CDR3 is TGTGCCAGCAGTTCCCCCGTAGTAGCGGGAATTTATGAGCAGTTCTTC. This codes for CASSSPVVAGIYEQFF.

This clonotype was observed a few times. This chain joins TRBV7-9 and TRBJ1-4; no clear D gene. Germline loops: CDR1 SEHNR, CDR2 FQNEAQ (reference sequence). The ends were cut back, 3 bases at V and 3 bases at J, with 11 bases in the middle. The CDR3 runs 15 residues. CDR3 sequence: CASSLGGTANEKLFF. CDR3 bases: TGTGCCAGCAGCTTGGGCGGAACAGCTAATGAAAAACTGTTTTTT.

CDR3 coding DNA: TGCGCCAGCAGCTGGACAGGGAACACTAATGAAAAACTGTTTTTT. The encoded protein is CASSWTGNTNEKLFF. V usage is TRBV5-1 and J usage is TRBJ1-4, with 8 positions matching TRBD1. Germline assignment: CDR1 SGHRS and CDR2 YFSETQ. J lost 2 bases, V lost 3 bases, and 3 bases had no gene match. This CDR3 has 15 amino acids.

The chain is built from TRBV29-1 and TRBJ1-1; TRBD1 might be the D (5 bases). CDR1 and CDR2 from the germline V gene are SQVTM and ANQGSEA. The CDR3 is 14 amino acids. V was pared by 4 bases and J by 1 base, with 13 bases between. The chain's CDR3 is CSVGAGFANTEAFF. CDR3 sequence (DNA): TGCAGCGTTGGGGCAGGGTTTGCGAACACTGAAGCTTTCTTT.

V gene TRBV7-2 combines with J gene TRBJ1-2; 9 nucleotides match TRBD1. The V gene end was trimmed by 5 bases and the J gene end by 6 bases; junction bases not matched to a gene: 7. CDR1 is SGHTA, CDR2 FQGNSA, per germline. The CDR3 sequence is 14 residues long. DNA of the CDR3: TGTGCCAGCAGCCCGGGACAGGGAAACCATGGCTACACCTTC. Residues: CASSPGQGNHGYTF. The full variable domain, its missing parts supplied by reference TRBV7-2 and TRBJ1-2, is GAGVSQSPSNKVTEKGKDVELRCDPISGHTALYWYRQSLGQGLEFLIYFQGNSAPDKSGLPSDRFSAERTGGSVSTLTIQRTQQEDSAVYLCASSPGQGNHGYTFGSGTRLTVV.

This clonotype was recorded a few times. The chain links TRBV12-5 to TRBJ1-2; TRBD1 agrees at 7 bases. The CDR3 has 13 residues. V lost 6 bases, J lost 3 bases, and 4 bases stayed unmatched. Germline V gene data show CDR1 as LGHNT and CDR2 as FRNRAP. CDR3 sequence reads: CASGSGTDYGYTF. The CDR3 DNA reads TGTGCTAGTGGGTCAGGGACAGACTATGGCTACACCTTC.

The chain couples TRBV29-1 to TRBJ1-2, with 9 bases lining up with TRBD1. V lost 6 bases, J lost 4 bases, and 12 bases stayed unmatched. Germline assignment: CDR1 SQVTM and CDR2 ANQGSEA. This CDR3 has 15 residues. In DNA, the CDR3 is TGCAGCGTCCTCTCCGACAGGGGGAAGGCCTATGGCTACACCTTC. The encoded protein is CSVLSDRGKAYGYTF.

This clonotype was found a few times. The chain is built from TRBV28 and TRBJ1-3, with D perhaps TRBD1 (5 bases). Between the trimmed V and J ends, which lost 5 bases and 3 bases, there was a span of 14 bases. Germline V CDR1 and CDR2: MDHEN, SYDVKM. The CDR3 length is 15 residues. The CDR3 loop is CASSRAGLGGNTIYF. The CDR3 DNA is TGTGCCAGCAGTCGGGCAGGGTTAGGTGGAAACACCATATATTTT. The full variable domain, with the rest looked up from reference TRBV28 and TRBJ1-3, is DVKVTQSSRYLVKRTGEKVFLECVQDMDHENMFWYRQDPGLGLRLIYFSYDVKMKEKGDIPEGYSVSREKKERFSLILESASTNQTSMYLCASSRAGLGGNTIYFGEGSWLTVV.

This clonotype was seen only a few times. The CDR3 protein is CASSLILRNTGELFF. DNA of the CDR3: TGTGCCAGCAGCTTAATCCTAAGAAACACCGGGGAGCTGTTTTTT. The rearrangement links TRBV11-2 to TRBJ2-2; D is undetermined. This CDR3 comprises 15 residues. Trimming removed 2 bases from V and 2 bases from J, with 9 bases in between. Germline V gene data show CDR1 as SGHAT and CDR2 as FQNNGV.

V and J are TRBV6-2 or TRBV6-3 and TRBJ2-3, with D maybe TRBD1 (6 bases). Per the germline V gene, CDR1 is MNHEY and CDR2 is SVGEGT. CDR3 length: 15 residues. V lost 4 bases to trimming and J lost 2 bases, with 13 bases between them. CDR3 coding DNA: TGTGCCAGCAGTTTGCTCAGGGGACCCACAGATACGCAGTATTTT. It is translated as CASSLLRGPTDTQYF.

This clonotype was recorded a few times. CDR3 bases: TGCAGCGTTGCACCGGCAGGGGGCACGAGAAATGAGCAGTTCTTC. Residues: CSVAPAGGTRNEQFF. V gene TRBV29-1 combines with J gene TRBJ2-1; 8 bases are a match to TRBD1. J lost 7 bases, V lost 4 bases, and 12 bases had no gene match. CDR3 length: 15 residues. From germline, CDR1 is SQVTM and CDR2 ANQGSEA.

This clonotype was detected many times. The chain links TRBV9 to TRBJ2-7; D gene ambiguous. The CDR3 is 14 residues long. Germline loops: CDR1 SGDLS, CDR2 YYNGEE. V dropped 0 bases and J dropped 2 bases, with 9 bases sitting between them. The CDR3 sequence is CASSVGGSPYEQYF. CDR3 nucleotides: TGTGCCAGCAGCGTAGGAGGTTCCCCCTACGAGCAGTACTTC.

This sequence joins TRBV5-1 and TRBJ2-1, with 12 nucleotides matching TRBD2. This CDR3 has 15 amino acids. V trimming: 5 bases; J trimming: 8 bases; junction bases outside the gene matches: 8. Per the germline V gene, CDR1 is SGHRS and CDR2 is YFSETQ. The DNA of the CDR3 is TGCGCCAGCAGACTTACGACTAGCGGGGGCGATGAGCAGTTCTTC. Protein product: CASRLTTSGGDEQFF.

This sequence joins TRBV5-1 and TRBJ2-1; TRBD1 aligns across 12 bases. From germline, CDR1 is SGHRS and CDR2 YFSETQ. This CDR3 spans 15 amino acids. V shed 4 bases, J shed 9 bases, and the junction held 8 bases outside the gene matches. As DNA, the CDR3 is TGCGCCAGCAGCGGGGGACAGGGGGCGCGGGGTGAGCAGTTCTTC. It translates to CASSGGQGARGEQFF.